Below, one TCR beta chain is given with its context. The sample belongs to a study of molecular identifiers for immune sequencing clone quantification. The bulk TCR libraries were made with methods described before and with listed TCR primers. TCRdb re-derived calls from the PCR reads in MiXCR, one entry per CDR3 protein. The sample shows about 330,000 distinct CDR3 sequences, roughly a quarter of them seen only once. Germline values: CDR1 SNHLY, CDR2 FYNNEI. This CDR3 comprises 16 residues. V shed 1 base, J shed 3 bases, and the junction held 6 bases outside the gene matches. The naive CD8 libraries originated from between about 18,000 and 1,000,000 sorted cells and drew on 10%, 30% or 50% RNA. CD8+CD4-CCR7+CD45RA+ sorting gave the naive CD8 T cells.

V gene TRBV2 combines with J gene TRBJ2-1, with TRBD2 matching 7 bases. The TCR originated in a human donor in good health. Some libraries in this study had Jurkat cell RNA spiked in. The specimen sequenced was naive CD8+ T cells from blood, with Jurkat cell RNA spiked in. The subset is: FACS-sorted CD8+CD4-CCR7+CD45RA+ naive T cells. CDR3 residues: CASSEGVSGLYNEQFF. The DNA for the CDR3 is TGTGCCAGCAGTGAAGGGGTTAGCGGGCTCTACAATGAGCAGTTCTTC.